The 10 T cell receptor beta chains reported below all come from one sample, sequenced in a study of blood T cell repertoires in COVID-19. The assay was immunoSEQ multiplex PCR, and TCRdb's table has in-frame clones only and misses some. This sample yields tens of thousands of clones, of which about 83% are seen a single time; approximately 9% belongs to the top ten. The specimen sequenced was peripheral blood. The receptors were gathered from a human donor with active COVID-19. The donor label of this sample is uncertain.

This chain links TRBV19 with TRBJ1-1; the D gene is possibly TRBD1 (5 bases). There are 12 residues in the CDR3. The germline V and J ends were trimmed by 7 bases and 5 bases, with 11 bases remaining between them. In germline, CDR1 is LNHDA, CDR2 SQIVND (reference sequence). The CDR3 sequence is CASINGGTEAFF. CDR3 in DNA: TGTGCCAGTATTAACGGGGGTACTGAAGCTTTCTTT.

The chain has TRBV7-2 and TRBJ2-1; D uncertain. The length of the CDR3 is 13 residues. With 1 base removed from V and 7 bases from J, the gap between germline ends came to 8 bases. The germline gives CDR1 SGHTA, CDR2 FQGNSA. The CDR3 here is CASSLGGGNEQFF. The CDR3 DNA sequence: TGTGCCAGCAGCTTAGGTGGCGGAAATGAGCAGTTCTTC. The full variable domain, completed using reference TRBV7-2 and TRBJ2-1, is GAGVSQSPSNKVTEKGKDVELRCDPISGHTALYWYRQSLGQGLEFLIYFQGNSAPDKSGLPSDRFSAERTGGSVSTLTIQRTQQEDSAVYLCASSLGGGNEQFFGPGTRLTVL.

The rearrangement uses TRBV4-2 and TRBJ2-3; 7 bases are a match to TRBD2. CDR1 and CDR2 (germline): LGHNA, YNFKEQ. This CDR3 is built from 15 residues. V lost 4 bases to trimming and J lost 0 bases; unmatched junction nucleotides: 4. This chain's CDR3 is CASSPGSGSTDTQYF. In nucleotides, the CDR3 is TGTGCCAGCAGCCCGGGTAGCGGGAGCACAGATACGCAGTATTTT.

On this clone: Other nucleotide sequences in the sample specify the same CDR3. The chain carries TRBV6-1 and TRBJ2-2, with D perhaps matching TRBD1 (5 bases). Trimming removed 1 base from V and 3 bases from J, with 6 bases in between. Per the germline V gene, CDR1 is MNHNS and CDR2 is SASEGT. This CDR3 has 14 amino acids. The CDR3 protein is CASSEVGDTGELFF. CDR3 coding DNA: TGTGCCAGCAGTGAAGTAGGGGACACCGGGGAGCTGTTTTTT.

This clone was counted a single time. This chain's CDR3 is CASSQGFTTAGGPQDNEQFF. The CDR3 coding sequence is TGCGCCAGCAGCCAGGGTTTCACCACAGCGGGAGGGCCGCAAGACAATGAGCAGTTCTTC. The J gene is TRBJ2-1, the V gene TRBV4-1, with 10 bases that match TRBD2. Germline loops: CDR1 MGHRA, CDR2 YSYEKL. Unmatched junction bases numbered 19, after V lost 3 bases and J lost 5 bases. The CDR3 has 20 amino acids.

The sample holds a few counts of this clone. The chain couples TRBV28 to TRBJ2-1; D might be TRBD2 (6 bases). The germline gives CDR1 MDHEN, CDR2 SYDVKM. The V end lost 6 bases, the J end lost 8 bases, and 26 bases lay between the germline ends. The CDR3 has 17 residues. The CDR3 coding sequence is TGTGCCAGCAGCCTTTCGTGGGGAGCACCCCCGGGGGATGAGCAGTTCTTC. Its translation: CASSLSWGAPPGDEQFF. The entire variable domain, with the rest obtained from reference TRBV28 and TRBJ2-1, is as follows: DVKVTQSSRYLVKRTGEKVFLECVQDMDHENMFWYRQDPGLGLRLIYFSYDVKMKEKGDIPEGYSVSREKKERFSLILESASTNQTSMYLCASSLSWGAPPGDEQFFGPGTRLTVL.

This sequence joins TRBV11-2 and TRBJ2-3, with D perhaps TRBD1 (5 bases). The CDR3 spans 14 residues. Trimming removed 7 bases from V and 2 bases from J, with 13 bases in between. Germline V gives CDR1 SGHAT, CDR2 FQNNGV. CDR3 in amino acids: CASNPNRFTDTQYF. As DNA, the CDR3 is TGTGCCAGCAACCCGAACAGGTTCACAGATACGCAGTATTTT.

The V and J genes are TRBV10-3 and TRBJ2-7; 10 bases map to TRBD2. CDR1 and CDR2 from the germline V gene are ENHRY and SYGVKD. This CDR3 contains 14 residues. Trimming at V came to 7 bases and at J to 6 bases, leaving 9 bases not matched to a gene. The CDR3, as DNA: TGTGCCATCAATCAACTAGCGGGATCTGGCGAGCAGTACTTC. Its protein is CAINQLAGSGEQYF.

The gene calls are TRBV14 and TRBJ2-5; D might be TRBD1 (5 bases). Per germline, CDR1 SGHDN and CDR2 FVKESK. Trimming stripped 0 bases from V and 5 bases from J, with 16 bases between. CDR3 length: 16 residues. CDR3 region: CASSQEGQQGRETQYF. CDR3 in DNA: TGTGCCAGCAGCCAAGAGGGTCAGCAGGGAAGGGAGACCCAGTACTTC.

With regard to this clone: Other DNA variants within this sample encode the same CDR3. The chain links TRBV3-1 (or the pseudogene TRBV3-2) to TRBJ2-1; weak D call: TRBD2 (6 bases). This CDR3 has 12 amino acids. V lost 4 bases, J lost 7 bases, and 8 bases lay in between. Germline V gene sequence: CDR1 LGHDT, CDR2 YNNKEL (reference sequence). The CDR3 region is CASSRAGNEQFF. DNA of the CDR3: TGTGCCAGCAGCCGTGCGGGAAATGAGCAGTTCTTC.